The 15 T cell receptor beta chains listed next were all sequenced from one sample in a study of blood T cell repertoires in COVID-19. Assay used: immunoSEQ multiplex PCR; TCRdb lists only in-frame clones, some missing. The sample holds tens of thousands of clones, approximately 83% seen once. The sequenced sample consisted of peripheral blood. The receptor set was obtained from a man aged 80 or over with acute or convalescent COVID-19.

The chain uses TRBV19 and TRBJ2-2; 7 bases agree with TRBD1. Germline V gene sequence: CDR1 LNHDA, CDR2 SQIVND (reference sequence). The ends lost 4 bases at V and 8 bases at J; junction bases unmatched: 7. The length of the CDR3 is 14 residues. The DNA of the CDR3 is TGTGCCAGTAGTACCCCGACAGGGACGGGGGAGCTGTTTTTT. It yields the protein CASSTPTGTGELFF.

This chain links TRBV4-3 with TRBJ2-2; 12 nucleotides line up with TRBD2. This CDR3 has 18 residues. Germline V CDR1 and CDR2: LGHNA, YSLEER. The trim removed 0 bases at V and 3 bases at J, leaving 5 bases unmatched. CDR3 region: CASSQDKTSGRHTGELFF. CDR3 bases: TGCGCCAGCAGCCAAGATAAAACTAGCGGGAGGCACACCGGGGAGCTGTTTTTT.

V gene TRBV6-1 combines with J gene TRBJ2-7; no clear D. CDR3 length: 11 residues. V lost 3 bases to trimming and J lost 3 bases, with 3 bases between them. Germline assignment: CDR1 MNHNS and CDR2 SASEGT. The CDR3 region has the DNA TGTGCCAGCAGTGAGTACTACGAGCAGTACTTC. Its protein product is CASSEYYEQYF.

The chain combines TRBV6-5 with TRBJ2-3, with TRBD2 as a possible D gene (6 bases). Deletions cut 6 bases from V and 12 bases from J, with 16 bases between. The CDR3 totals 12 residues. Germline CDR1 is MNHEY and CDR2 is SVGAGI. The CDR3: CASSLGGTAQYF. The CDR3 DNA reads as TGTGCCAGCAGCTTGGGAGGCACGGCACAGTATTTT.

The J gene is TRBJ2-2, the V gene TRBV6-1; D might be TRBD2 (6 bases). CDR3 length equals 14 residues. The germline V gene has CDR1 MNHNS and CDR2 SASEGT. V was clipped by 1 base and J by 8 bases, with 11 bases between them. CDR3 loop: CASSEVGGPGELFF. CDR3 nucleotide sequence: TGTGCCAGCAGTGAAGTGGGGGGTCCGGGGGAGCTGTTTTTT.

This clone came up once. The DNA for the CDR3 is TGTGCCAGCAGTGAAGGAGGACAGTACTATGGCTACACCTTC. Translated, it gives CASSEGGQYYGYTF. V gene TRBV25-1 combines with J gene TRBJ1-2, with D possibly TRBD1 on 6 matching bases. Per the germline V gene, CDR1 is MGHDK and CDR2 is SYGVNS. V was cut by 2 bases and J by 3 bases, with 10 bases left in between. CDR3 length: 14 residues.

CDR3 in DNA: TGTGCCAGTTGGACTAGCGGGGGGCTACCCCGACCGTACTTC. Protein: CASWTSGGLPRPYF. The V call is TRBV6-5, the J call TRBJ2-5, with TRBD2 matching 14 bases. The J segment lost 13 bases and the V segment lost 9 bases, leaving 13 bases of the junction unmatched. The CDR3 spans 14 residues. Germline V lookup: CDR1 MNHEY, CDR2 SVGAGI.

Turning to this clone: The junction and the germline gene differ at one end; a read error may be behind it. The J gene is TRBJ1-5, the V gene TRBV19, with D possibly TRBD1 on 6 matching bases. The germline V gene has CDR1 LNHDA and CDR2 SQIVND (reference sequence). This CDR3 contains 12 residues. CDR3 sequence (DNA): TGTGCCAATAGTATGGGGGCGCAGCCCCAGCATTTT. Its protein product is CANSMGAQPQHF.

This clone showed up just once. This rearrangement joins TRBV28 to TRBJ2-5; 10 bases fit TRBD1. CDR3 length equals 14 residues. Unmatched junction bases numbered 8, after V lost 6 bases and J lost 7 bases. Germline lookup yields CDR1 MDHEN and CDR2 SYDVKM. CDR3 loop: CASSPGTGVWTQYF. CDR3 bases: TGTGCCAGCAGCCCCGGGACAGGGGTATGGACCCAGTACTTC.

This rearrangement joins TRBV3-1 (or the pseudogene TRBV3-2) to TRBJ2-7, with a tentative D call TRBD2 (5 bases). Germline CDR1 is LGHDT and CDR2 is YNNKEL (reference sequence). The CDR3 sequence is 14 residues long. The ends were cut back, 3 bases at V and 0 bases at J, with 9 bases in the middle. DNA of the CDR3: TGTGCCAGCAGCCAGTATAGCGACTCCTACGAGCAGTACTTC. This sequence encodes CASSQYSDSYEQYF.

V is TRBV5-4 and J is TRBJ2-7; TRBD2 matches at 8 bases. V was clipped by 4 bases and J by 0 bases; unmatched bases: 3. The CDR3 is made up of 14 amino acids. Germline values: CDR1 SGHNT, CDR2 YYREEE (reference sequence). This CDR3 is CASSPTSASYEQYF. The CDR3 region has the DNA TGTGCCAGCAGCCCGACTAGCGCCTCCTACGAGCAGTACTTC.

V usage is TRBV2 and J usage is TRBJ1-1, with D possibly TRBD1 on 5 matching bases. The CDR3 has 13 amino acids. V was pared by 7 bases and J by 2 bases, with 11 bases between. The germline CDR1 and CDR2 sequences are SNHLY and FYNNEI. The CDR3: CASIGQGNTEAFF. The CDR3, as DNA: TGTGCCAGCATAGGTCAGGGTAACACTGAAGCTTTCTTT.

This clone has more than one count but fewer than ten. The chain recombines TRBV19 with TRBJ2-5, with 10 bases fitting TRBD2. The CDR3 runs 15 residues. After removal of 5 bases from V and 7 bases from J, the junction contained 10 bases not matched to a gene. Germline V gene data show CDR1 as LNHDA and CDR2 as SQIVND (reference sequence). The CDR3 loop is CASSPVSGGTMTQYF. CDR3 coding DNA: TGTGCCAGTAGTCCCGTTAGCGGGGGGACCATGACCCAGTACTTC.

This chain uses TRBV5-5 with TRBJ2-7; TRBD1 matches 8 bases. V trimming: 3 bases; J trimming: 0 bases; junction bases outside the gene matches: 11. This CDR3 comprises 17 residues. CDR1 is SGHKS, CDR2 YYEKEE, per germline (reference sequence). The CDR3: CASSYSGTGSPSYEQYF. CDR3 nucleotides: TGTGCCAGCAGCTATTCCGGGACAGGCTCCCCCTCCTACGAGCAGTACTTC.

Here the CDR3 DNA reads TGCGCCAGCAGCCCCTCCCTGGGGGGAGGCTTCACAGATACGCAGTATTTT. Encoded protein: CASSPSLGGGFTDTQYF. The chain uses TRBV5-1 and TRBJ2-3; D possibly corresponds to TRBD2 (6 bases). This CDR3 is built from 17 residues. V was shortened by 4 bases and J by 2 bases, with 20 bases between the two germline ends. The germline CDR1 and CDR2 sequences are SGHRS and YFSETQ.